The entry that follows covers one TCR beta chain sequence. Its specificity is unknown. This record belongs to a study of T-cell memory formation after mild COVID-19. Overall study findings and caveats: Pre-infection memory showed some responding clones, and this suggested that cross-reactive memory joined. Contracting clones from day 15 to 85 showed balanced CD4/CD8; later expanders favored CD4+.

CDR3 size: 15 residues. CDR1 and CDR2 from the germline V gene are MGHRA and YSYEKL. The ends were cut back, 3 bases at V and 3 bases at J, with 12 bases in the middle. Libraries for TCRalpha and TCRbeta carried sample barcodes and unique molecular identifiers via 5'RACE. TCRdb fed the 5' RACE reads into MiXCR, producing one record per CDR3 protein. Seen here are 530,000 or so distinct CDR3 sequences, 15% to 20% observed once, and the top ten hold roughly 8.2%. This sequence joins TRBV4-1 and TRBJ2-1; D might be TRBD2 (6 bases). Sequencing was done on a sample of PBMCs or a T cell subset sorted from them (not recorded which). This receptor was obtained from an adult woman who had mild COVID-19 (a few samples of this study predate the infection). Cell type and time point are not known. The DNA of the CDR3 is TGCGCCAGCAGCCACGGAGGGGCTGTCTACAATGAGCAGTTCTTC. Residues: CASSHGGAVYNEQFF.